The 27 T cell receptor beta chains in this list originate from one sample, sequenced in a study of T cells expressing NK-cell markers. TCRdb reprocessed the 5' RACE reads, keeping one entry per CDR3 protein, no DNA. The sample table sets out approximately 110,000 distinct CDR3 sequences. The sequenced material came from blood T cells: a sorted CD56 or NKG2C T cell subset, CD4+ or CD8+ T cells, or bulk PBMC T cells (not recorded which). The receptors originated from a woman aged 18 to 75 in good health.

This chain joins TRBV5-4 and TRBJ2-3; TCRdb returns TRBD1, unconfirmable since there is no DNA. The CDR3 has 18 amino acids. The germline gives CDR1 SGHNT, CDR2 YYREEE (reference sequence). The CDR3 reads CASSLDLPLAGARDTQYF. The entire variable domain, with the rest obtained from reference TRBV5-4 and TRBJ2-3, is as follows: ETGVTQSPTHLIKTRGQQVTLRCSSQSGHNTVSWYQQALGQGPQFIFQYYREEENGRGNFPPRFSGLQFPNYSSELNVNALELDDSALYLCASSLDLPLAGARDTQYFGPGTRLTVL.

The rearrangement joins TRBV6-1 to TRBJ2-1; the D gene TCRdb calls, TRBD2, cannot be checked with no DNA. The CDR3 consists of 17 residues. The germline V gene has CDR1 MNHNS and CDR2 SASEGT. The CDR3 region is CASRTTKGGSRNNEQFF.

The chain employs TRBV6-1 and TRBJ2-2; there is no DNA to check the TCRdb D call of TRBD1. This CDR3 has 13 amino acids. The germline V gene encodes CDR1 MNHNS and CDR2 SASEGT. CDR3 protein: CASTYRGTGELFF.

The chain couples TRBV19 to TRBJ1-1. The CDR3 contains 15 residues. Germline V gene data show CDR1 as LNHDA and CDR2 as SQIVND (reference sequence). CDR3 region: CASSIVGYLYAEAFF.

The chain has TRBV5-5 and TRBJ2-2; there is no DNA to check the TCRdb D call of TRBD1. The germline V gene has CDR1 SGHKS and CDR2 YYEKEE (reference sequence). This CDR3 region has 16 residues. The CDR3 is CASSFALAGVTGELFF.

The V and J genes are TRBV24-1 and TRBJ2-2; TCRdb selects TRBD2, and the lack of DNA leaves this call unchecked. This CDR3 has 17 amino acids. Germline values: CDR1 KGHDR, CDR2 SFDVKD. The CDR3 spells CATSEAGLAGETGELFF.

The chain couples TRBV9 to TRBJ2-3; TCRdb lists TRBD1, though no DNA is available to test this call. Per germline, CDR1 SGDLS and CDR2 YYNGEE. The CDR3 runs 15 residues. CDR3 sequence: CASSVGGASTDTQYF.

This chain links TRBV6-5 with TRBJ2-2; TCRdb calls TRBD1, which cannot be checked without DNA. The length of the CDR3 is 19 residues. Germline loops: CDR1 MNHEY, CDR2 SVGAGI. CDR3 residues: CASSYGGQGVAADTGELFF.

This chain links TRBV6-5 with TRBJ1-1. The CDR3 runs 15 residues. Germline V CDR1 and CDR2: MNHEY, SVGAGI. The CDR3 protein is CASGYSHEMNTEAFF.

CDR3 loop: CASSFWGDTQYF. The chain employs TRBV5-1 and TRBJ2-3; absent DNA, TCRdb's TRBD1 call cannot be checked. Germline CDR1 is SGHRS and CDR2 is YFSETQ. This CDR3 comprises 12 residues.

J is TRBJ2-1 and V is TRBV29-1; TCRdb designates TRBD1, a call that cannot be tested without DNA. The CDR3 length is 13 residues. Germline assignment: CDR1 SQVTM and CDR2 ANQGSEA. The CDR3 loop reads CSKDGGTGDEQFF.

This chain joins TRBV20-1 and TRBJ2-7; no DNA is available, so the TRBD2 call from TCRdb remains unchecked. The germline V gene encodes CDR1 DFQATT and CDR2 SNEGSKA (reference sequence). The CDR3 contains 15 residues. The CDR3 loop is CSARDNSGRADEQYF.

The chain has TRBV3-1 and TRBJ2-5; TCRdb selects TRBD2, and the lack of DNA leaves this call unchecked. Germline V gene lookup returns CDR1 LGHDT and CDR2 YNNKEL (reference sequence). There are 13 residues in the CDR3. CDR3 region: CASRSGSEETQYF.

This chain uses TRBV4-2 with TRBJ2-2; no DNA is available, so the TRBD2 call from TCRdb remains unchecked. Per germline, CDR1 LGHNA and CDR2 YNFKEQ. The CDR3 sequence is 16 residues long. The CDR3 is CASSQTTSGRPGELFF.

The chain has TRBV6-1 and TRBJ2-1. This CDR3 region has 15 residues. CDR1 is MNHNS, CDR2 SASEGT, per germline. This chain's CDR3 is CASSLGDSSYNEQFF.

The chain recombines TRBV15 with TRBJ1-1; the TRBD1 assignment by TCRdb is unverifiable without DNA. This CDR3 spans 15 amino acids. The germline gives CDR1 LNHNV, CDR2 YYDKDF (reference sequence). This chain's CDR3 is CATREYGTGVTEAFF.

This chain links TRBV5-1 with TRBJ2-1; no DNA is available, so the TRBD1 call from TCRdb remains unchecked. Germline CDR1 reads SGHRS; CDR2 reads YFSETQ. The CDR3 covers 15 residues. The CDR3 sequence is CASSFLSGASNEQFF.

This sequence joins TRBV7-6 and TRBJ2-2; the TRBD1 assignment by TCRdb is unverifiable without DNA. CDR1 and CDR2 (germline): SGHVS, FNYEAQ. The CDR3 runs to 17 residues. This chain's CDR3 is CASSLAGTGSGTGELFF.

The chain carries TRBV7-9 and TRBJ2-7; absent DNA, TCRdb's TRBD1 call cannot be checked. Germline V lookup: CDR1 SEHNR, CDR2 FQNEAQ (reference sequence). The CDR3 consists of 16 residues. CDR3 sequence reads: CASSSGPGTVSYEQYF.

The rearrangement uses TRBV11-2 and TRBJ2-7. The CDR3 totals 13 residues. Germline CDR1 and CDR2: SGHAT and FQNNGV. The CDR3: CACSESGFYEQYF.

CDR3 sequence reads: CASSPWNYGYTF. The chain links TRBV6-5 to TRBJ1-2. The CDR3 runs to 12 residues. Germline CDR1 and CDR2: MNHEY and SVGAGI.

This chain connects TRBV30 to TRBJ2-3. This CDR3 has 14 residues. From germline, CDR1 is GTSNPN and CDR2 SVGIG (reference sequence). Here the CDR3 reads CAWSVLPNTDTQYF. Filled out from reference TRBV30 and TRBJ2-3, the complete variable domain reads SQTIHQWPATLVQPVGSPLSLECTVEGTSNPNLYWYRQAAGRGLQLLFYSVGIGQISSEVPQNLSASRPQDRQFILSSKKLLLSDSGFYLCAWSVLPNTDTQYFGPGTRLTVL.

V is TRBV4-3 and J is TRBJ2-5; TCRdb names TRBD1, which stays unverified in the absence of DNA. CDR1 is LGHNA, CDR2 YSLEER, per germline. The CDR3 spans 16 residues. This chain's CDR3 is CASSPTGGPYQETQYF.

The chain links TRBV29-1 to TRBJ2-2; TCRdb picks TRBD1, but there is no DNA to check that call. The CDR3 has 13 residues. Germline V gene sequence: CDR1 SQVTM, CDR2 ANQGSEA. The CDR3 loop reads CSVVGGAAGELFF.

The genes are TRBV29-1 and TRBJ1-5. The V gene's germline CDR1 is SQVTM and CDR2 ANQGSEA. The CDR3 loop spans 11 amino acids. CDR3 region: CSVEGFQPQHF. Filled out from reference TRBV29-1 and TRBJ1-5, the complete variable domain reads SAVISQKPSRDICQRGTSLTIQCQVDSQVTMMFWYRQQPGQSLTLIATANQGSEATYESGFVIDKFPISRPNLTFSTLTVSNMSPEDSSIYLCSVEGFQPQHFGDGTRLSIL.

The V and J genes are TRBV9 and TRBJ2-1. Germline CDR1 reads SGDLS; CDR2 reads YYNGEE. This CDR3 spans 12 amino acids. CDR3 region: CASSVDVNEQFF.

The gene calls are TRBV6-1 and TRBJ2-1; lacking DNA, the TRBD1 call made by TCRdb goes unchecked. The germline V gene encodes CDR1 MNHNS and CDR2 SASEGT. The CDR3 has 16 residues. CDR3: CASSDRVARISDEQFF.